Included here is one T cell receptor (beta chain) sequence, with context. As yet, its antigen is unknown. The ends lost 2 bases at V and 0 bases at J; junction bases unmatched: 1. The length of the CDR3 is 14 residues. Germline CDR1 reads SGHAT; CDR2 reads FQNNGV. This sample is part of a study of CD8 T cells in Susac syndrome. From blood CD8+ and CD4+ T cells, the TCR beta chain was sequenced. RNA in amounts of roughly 0.5 to 1 ug was reverse transcribed with random hexamers. One entry per CDR3 protein results from TCRdb running MiXCR on the immunoSEQ multiplex PCR reads. The table records some 180,000 distinct CDR3 sequences, about 95% of them present only once. General study results and limits: Susac syndrome CD4+ T cell repertoires showed no clonal expansion. Only a relatively small number of individuals were included in the TCR sequencing and HLA analysis.

The sequence derives from a human donor with Susac syndrome. The J gene is TRBJ2-7, the V gene TRBV11-2, with 7 bases lining up with TRBD2. The sequencing input was CD4+ T cells from PBMCs. CDR3 region: CASSLRLASYEQYF. Written as DNA, the CDR3 is TGTGCCAGCAGCTTAAGACTAGCCTCCTACGAGCAGTACTTC.